The TCR beta chain described here comes from a study of T cells in tuberculosis. Study-wide background: CD1B tetramers identified T cells specific for mycobacterial lipid GMM.

Sorting used thawed, overnight-rested PBMC stained with anti-CD3, a viability dye and GMM-loaded CD1B tetramer. The lipid loaded on the CD1B tetramers was C32 glucose monomycolate from Rhodococcus equi. Tetramer-sorted PBMC had been CD14 monocyte-depleted before freezing. From each donor, some 100,000 tetramer-negative cells were sorted. No alpha-beta pairing information exists for these sequences. The repertoire was sequenced with immunoSEQ multiplex PCR; TCRdb's copy has only in-frame clones and lacks some. The table has tens of thousands of clones, roughly 93% seen once. Germline CDR1 reads KGHSH; CDR2 reads LQKENI. After removal of 3 bases from V and 2 bases from J, the junction contained 7 bases not matched to a gene. The length of the CDR3 is 17 residues.

This TCR was sampled from an adult woman with latent tuberculosis. Sequences were obtained from CD1b-GMM tetramer-negative cells sorted from PBMCs. The V gene is TRBV18, the J gene TRBJ2-3, with TRBD2 identical over 11 bases. CDR3 nucleotide sequence: TGTGCCAGCTCACCTTATTCTAGCGGGGGGAACACAGATACGCAGTATTTT. Protein sequence: CASSPYSSGGNTDTQYF.